This TCR beta chain was obtained from a study of shared clonotypes between healthy human individuals. Study results and limitations: Among non-shared clonotypes, generation probabilities were lower than among those shared by all four donors. With a handful of donors compared, roughly 5% of naive CD4 clonotypes were shared.

Genomic DNA (from each subset) was split evenly across several immunoSEQ plates. In the study's own analysis: Filtering of immunoSEQ junctional sequences could not match full-length read filtering. The assay was immunoSEQ multiplex PCR, and TCRdb's table has in-frame clones only and misses some. The DNA was the basis for D and trimming; V, J and clone size are from that table. The sample lists approximately 99,000 clones, roughly two thirds occurring once. The junction had 15 bases not matched to a gene; V was cut back by 4 bases and J by 5 bases. The CDR3 totals 17 residues. The V gene's germline CDR1 is SGHTS and CDR2 YDEGEE. For this clone: The antigen is unknown.

This receptor was identified in a woman between 25 and 40 years old in good health. The sequenced material came from memory CD8+ T cells sorted from blood. Subset given: CD45RO+ cells pooled with CCR7-negative TemRA cells. The chain combines TRBV5-8 with TRBJ1-5; 7 bases map to TRBD1. The CDR3 loop reads CASSPRTGFYNYQPQHF. As DNA, the CDR3 is TGTGCCAGCAGCCCCCGGACAGGATTCTATAATTATCAGCCCCAGCATTTT.